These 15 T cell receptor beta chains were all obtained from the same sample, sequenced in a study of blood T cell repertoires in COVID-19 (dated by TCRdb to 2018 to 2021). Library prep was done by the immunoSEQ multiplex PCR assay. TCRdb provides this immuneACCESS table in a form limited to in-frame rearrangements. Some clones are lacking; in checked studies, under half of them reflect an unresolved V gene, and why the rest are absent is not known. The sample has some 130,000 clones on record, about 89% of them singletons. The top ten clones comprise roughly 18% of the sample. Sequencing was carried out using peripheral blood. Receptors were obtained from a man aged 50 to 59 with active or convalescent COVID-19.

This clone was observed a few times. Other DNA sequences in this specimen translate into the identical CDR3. CDR3 DNA sequence: TGTGCTAGTGGTACAGGACAGGGAAACACTGAAGCTTTCTTT. As protein: CASGTGQGNTEAFF. The chain employs TRBV12-5 and TRBJ1-1, with 8 bases fitting TRBD1. CDR3 size: 14 residues. Germline V lookup: CDR1 LGHNT, CDR2 FRNRAP. V gave up 5 bases and J gave up 2 bases; unmatched junction bases: 4.

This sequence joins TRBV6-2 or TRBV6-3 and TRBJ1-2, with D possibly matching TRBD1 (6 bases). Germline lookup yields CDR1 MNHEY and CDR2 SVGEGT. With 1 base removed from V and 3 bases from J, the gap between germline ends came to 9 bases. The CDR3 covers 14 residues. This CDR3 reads CASSYYAGDYGYTF. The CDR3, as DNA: TGTGCCAGCAGTTACTACGCAGGGGACTATGGCTACACCTTC.

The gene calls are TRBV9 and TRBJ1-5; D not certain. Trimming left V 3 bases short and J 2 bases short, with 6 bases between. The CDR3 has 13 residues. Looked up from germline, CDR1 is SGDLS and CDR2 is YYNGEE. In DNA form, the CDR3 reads TGTGCCAGCAGCGGGGCCGGCAATCAGCCCCAGCATTTT. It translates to CASSGAGNQPQHF.

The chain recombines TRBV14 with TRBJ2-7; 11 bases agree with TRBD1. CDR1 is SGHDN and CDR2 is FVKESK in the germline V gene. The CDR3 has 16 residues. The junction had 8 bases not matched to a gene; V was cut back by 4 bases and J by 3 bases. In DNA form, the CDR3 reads TGTGCCAGCAGCCCCCCGGGACAGGGGGTAAGCTACGAGCAGTACTTC. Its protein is CASSPPGQGVSYEQYF.

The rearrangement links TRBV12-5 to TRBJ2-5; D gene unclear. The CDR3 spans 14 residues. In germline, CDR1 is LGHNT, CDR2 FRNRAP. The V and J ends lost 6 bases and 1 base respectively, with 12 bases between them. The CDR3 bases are TGTGCTAGTGGCCGTGATCTGGCCCAAGAGACCCAGTACTTC. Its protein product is CASGRDLAQETQYF.

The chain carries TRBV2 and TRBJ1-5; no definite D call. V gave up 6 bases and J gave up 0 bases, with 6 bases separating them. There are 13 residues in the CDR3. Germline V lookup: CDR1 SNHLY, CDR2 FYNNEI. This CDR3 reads CASSTYSNQPQHF. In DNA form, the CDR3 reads TGTGCCAGCAGCACATATAGCAATCAGCCCCAGCATTTT.

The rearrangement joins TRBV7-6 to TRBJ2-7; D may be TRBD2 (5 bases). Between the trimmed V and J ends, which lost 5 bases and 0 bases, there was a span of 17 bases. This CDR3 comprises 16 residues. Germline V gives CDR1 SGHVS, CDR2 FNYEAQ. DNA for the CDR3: TGTGCCAGCAGCCCGGGGAAGGGAGCGGCCTCCTACGAGCAGTACTTC. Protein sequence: CASSPGKGAASYEQYF.

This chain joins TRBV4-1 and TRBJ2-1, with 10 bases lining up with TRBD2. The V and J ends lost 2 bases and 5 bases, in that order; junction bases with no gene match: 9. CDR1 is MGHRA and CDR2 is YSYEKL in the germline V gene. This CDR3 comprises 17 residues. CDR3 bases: TGCGCCAGCAGCCAATACCCGCCCAGCGGGGGGGACAATGAGCAGTTCTTC. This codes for CASSQYPPSGGDNEQFF.

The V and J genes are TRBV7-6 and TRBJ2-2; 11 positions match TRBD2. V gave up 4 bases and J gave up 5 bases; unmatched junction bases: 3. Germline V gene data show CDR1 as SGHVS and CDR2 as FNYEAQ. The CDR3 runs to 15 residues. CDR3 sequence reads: CASSYTSGSTGELFF. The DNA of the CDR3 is TGTGCCAGCAGCTATACTAGCGGGAGTACCGGGGAGCTGTTTTTT.

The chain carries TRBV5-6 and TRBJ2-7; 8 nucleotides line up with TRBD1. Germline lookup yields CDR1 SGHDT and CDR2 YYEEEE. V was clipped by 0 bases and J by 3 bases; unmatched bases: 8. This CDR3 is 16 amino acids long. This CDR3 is CASSLGGGTGFYEQYF. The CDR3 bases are TGTGCCAGCAGCTTGGGCGGCGGGACAGGATTCTACGAGCAGTACTTC.

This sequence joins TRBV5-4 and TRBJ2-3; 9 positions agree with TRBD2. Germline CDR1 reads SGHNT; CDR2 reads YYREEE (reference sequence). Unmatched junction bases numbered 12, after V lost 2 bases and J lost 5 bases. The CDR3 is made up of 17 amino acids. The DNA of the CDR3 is TGTGCCAGCAGCTTCCCTCGAGCGGGGGGAACGCTAGATACGCAGTATTTT. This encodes CASSFPRAGGTLDTQYF.

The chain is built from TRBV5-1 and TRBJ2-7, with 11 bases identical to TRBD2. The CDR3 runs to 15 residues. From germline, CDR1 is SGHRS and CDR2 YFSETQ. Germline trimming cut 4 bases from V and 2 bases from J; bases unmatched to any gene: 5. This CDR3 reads CASSDASGGTYEQYF. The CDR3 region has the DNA TGCGCCAGCAGCGACGCTAGCGGGGGGACCTACGAGCAGTACTTC. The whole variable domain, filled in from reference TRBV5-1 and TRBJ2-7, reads KAGVTQTPRYLIKTRGQQVTLSCSPISGHRSVSWYQQTPGQGLQFLFEYFSETQRNKGNFPGRFSGRQFSNSRSEMNVSTLELGDSALYLCASSDASGGTYEQYFGPGTRLTVT.

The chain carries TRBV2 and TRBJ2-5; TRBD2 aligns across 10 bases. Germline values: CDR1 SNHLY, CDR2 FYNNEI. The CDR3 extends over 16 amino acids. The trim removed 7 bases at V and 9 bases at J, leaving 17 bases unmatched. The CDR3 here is CASNSGGTSALMAQYF. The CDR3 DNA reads TGTGCCAGCAACTCCGGAGGGACTAGCGCCTTGATGGCCCAGTACTTC.

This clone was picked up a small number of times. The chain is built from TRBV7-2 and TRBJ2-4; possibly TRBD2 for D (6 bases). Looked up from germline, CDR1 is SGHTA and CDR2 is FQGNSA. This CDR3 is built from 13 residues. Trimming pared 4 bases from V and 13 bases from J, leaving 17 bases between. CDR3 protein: CASSSSTQGLQYF. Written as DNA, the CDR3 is TGTGCCAGCAGCTCGAGCACGCAGGGACTCCAGTACTTC.

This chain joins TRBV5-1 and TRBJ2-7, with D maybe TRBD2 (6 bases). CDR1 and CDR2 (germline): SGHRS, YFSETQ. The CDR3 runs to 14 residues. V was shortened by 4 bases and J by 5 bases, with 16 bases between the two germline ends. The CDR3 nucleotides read TGCGCCAGCAGCACCCCTGACTCTAGCGACGAGCAGTACTTC. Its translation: CASSTPDSSDEQYF.